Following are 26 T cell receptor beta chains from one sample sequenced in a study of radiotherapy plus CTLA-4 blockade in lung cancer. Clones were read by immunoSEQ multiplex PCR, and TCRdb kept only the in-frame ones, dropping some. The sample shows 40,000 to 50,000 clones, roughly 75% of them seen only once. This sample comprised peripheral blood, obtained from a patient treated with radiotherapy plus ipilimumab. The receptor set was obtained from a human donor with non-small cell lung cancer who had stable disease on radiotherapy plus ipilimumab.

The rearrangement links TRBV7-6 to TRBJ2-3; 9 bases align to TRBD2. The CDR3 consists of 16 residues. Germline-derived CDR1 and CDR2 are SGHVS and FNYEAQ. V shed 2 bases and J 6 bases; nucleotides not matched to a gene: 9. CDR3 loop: CASSLTGLAGLDTQYF. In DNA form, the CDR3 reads TGTGCCAGCAGCTTAACGGGGCTAGCGGGGTTGGATACGCAGTATTTT. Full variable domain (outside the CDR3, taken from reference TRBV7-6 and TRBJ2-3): GAGVSQSPRYKVTKRGQDVALRCDPISGHVSLYWYRQALGQGPEFLTYFNYEAQQDKSGLPNDRFSAERPEGSISTLTIQRTEQRDSAMYRCASSLTGLAGLDTQYFGPGTRLTVL.

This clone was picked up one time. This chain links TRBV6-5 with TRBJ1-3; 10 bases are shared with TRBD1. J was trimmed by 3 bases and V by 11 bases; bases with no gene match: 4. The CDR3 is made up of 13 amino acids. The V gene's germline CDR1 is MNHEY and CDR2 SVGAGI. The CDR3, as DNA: TGTGCCGCGACAGGGGGCTTTGGAAACACCATATATTTT. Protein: CAATGGFGNTIYF.

The DNA of the CDR3 is TGTGCCAGCTCACCAACTAGCGGGGGGGCCGGGAATGAGCAGTTCTTC. Amino acid sequence: CASSPTSGGAGNEQFF. This chain connects TRBV18 to TRBJ2-1; TRBD2 agrees at 13 bases. Per germline, CDR1 KGHSH and CDR2 LQKENI. The V and J ends lost 2 bases and 7 bases, in that order; junction bases with no gene match: 5. The CDR3 contains 16 residues.

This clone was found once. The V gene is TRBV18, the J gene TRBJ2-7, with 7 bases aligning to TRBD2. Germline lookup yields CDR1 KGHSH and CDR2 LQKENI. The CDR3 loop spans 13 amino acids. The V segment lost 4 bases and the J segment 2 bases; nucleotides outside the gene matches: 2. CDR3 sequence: CASSRGGTYEQYF. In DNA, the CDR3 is TGTGCCAGCTCACGGGGGGGGACCTACGAGCAGTACTTC. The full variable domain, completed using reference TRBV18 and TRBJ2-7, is NAGVMQNPRHLVRRRGQEARLRCSPMKGHSHVYWYRQLPEEGLKFMVYLQKENIIDESGMPKERFSAEFPKEGPSILRIQQVVRGDSAAYFCASSRGGTYEQYFGPGTRLTVT.

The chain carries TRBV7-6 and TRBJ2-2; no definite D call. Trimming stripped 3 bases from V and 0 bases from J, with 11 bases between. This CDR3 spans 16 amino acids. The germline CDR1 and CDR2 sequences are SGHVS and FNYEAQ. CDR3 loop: CASSFLASTNTGELFF. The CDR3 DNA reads TGTGCCAGCAGCTTTTTGGCTTCGACGAACACCGGGGAGCTGTTTTTT.

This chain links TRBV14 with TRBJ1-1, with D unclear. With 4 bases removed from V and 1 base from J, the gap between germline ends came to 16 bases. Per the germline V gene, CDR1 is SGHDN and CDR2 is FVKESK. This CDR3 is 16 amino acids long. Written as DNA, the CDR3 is TGTGCCAGCAGCCCTTTCTCTCGGGGATCGAACACTGAAGCTTTCTTT. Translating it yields CASSPFSRGSNTEAFF.

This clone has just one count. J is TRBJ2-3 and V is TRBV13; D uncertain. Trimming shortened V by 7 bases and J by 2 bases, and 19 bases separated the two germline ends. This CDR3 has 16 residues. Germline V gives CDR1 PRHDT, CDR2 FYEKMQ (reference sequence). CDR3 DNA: TGTGCCAGCACCTATCGGGTTCGGTACTTCACAGATACGCAGTATTTT. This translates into CASTYRVRYFTDTQYF.

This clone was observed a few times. The CDR3 loop is CASSTGRGQPQHF. CDR3 in DNA: TGTGCCAGCAGCACAGGGAGGGGACAGCCCCAGCATTTT. The chain carries TRBV5-4 and TRBJ1-5; tentative D call: TRBD1 (6 bases). Looked up from germline, CDR1 is SGHNT and CDR2 is YYREEE (reference sequence). This CDR3 comprises 13 residues. The V gene lost 4 bases and the J gene lost 7 bases, with 12 bases spanning the gap. Full variable domain (missing parts from reference TRBV5-4 and TRBJ1-5): ETGVTQSPTHLIKTRGQQVTLRCSSQSGHNTVSWYQQALGQGPQFIFQYYREEENGRGNFPPRFSGLQFPNYSSELNVNALELDDSALYLCASSTGRGQPQHFGDGTRLSIL.

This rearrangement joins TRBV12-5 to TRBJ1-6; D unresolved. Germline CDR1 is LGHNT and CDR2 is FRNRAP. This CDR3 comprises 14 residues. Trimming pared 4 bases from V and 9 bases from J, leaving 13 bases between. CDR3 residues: CASGSGEGGSPLHF. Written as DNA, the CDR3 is TGTGCTAGTGGTTCCGGGGAGGGAGGTTCACCCCTCCACTTT.

CDR3 coding DNA: TGCGCCAGCAGCCAACGGCCCTCAACTATCTACACCTTC. This encodes CASSQRPSTIYTF. The chain uses TRBV4-1 and TRBJ1-2; unclear D gene. Trimming left V 2 bases short and J 10 bases short, with 14 bases between. CDR1 MGHRA and CDR2 YSYEKL come from the germline V gene. The CDR3 runs 13 residues.

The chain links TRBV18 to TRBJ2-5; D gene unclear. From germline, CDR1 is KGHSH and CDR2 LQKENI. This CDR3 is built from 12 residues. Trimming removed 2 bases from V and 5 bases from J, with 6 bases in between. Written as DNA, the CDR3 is TGTGCCAGCTCACCATCTAAGGAGACCCAGTACTTC. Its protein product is CASSPSKETQYF.

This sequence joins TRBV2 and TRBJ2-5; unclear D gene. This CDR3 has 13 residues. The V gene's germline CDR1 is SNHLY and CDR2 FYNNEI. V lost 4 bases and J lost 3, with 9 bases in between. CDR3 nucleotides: TGTGCCAGCAGTGGATCGGTTAAAGAGACCCAGTACTTC. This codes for CASSGSVKETQYF.

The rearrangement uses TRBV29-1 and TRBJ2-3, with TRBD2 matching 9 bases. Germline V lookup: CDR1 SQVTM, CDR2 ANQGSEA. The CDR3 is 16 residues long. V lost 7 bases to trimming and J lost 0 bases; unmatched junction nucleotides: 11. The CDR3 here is CSAQMERGVSTDTQYF. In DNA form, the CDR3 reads TGCAGCGCCCAAATGGAGCGGGGGGTTAGCACAGATACGCAGTATTTT.

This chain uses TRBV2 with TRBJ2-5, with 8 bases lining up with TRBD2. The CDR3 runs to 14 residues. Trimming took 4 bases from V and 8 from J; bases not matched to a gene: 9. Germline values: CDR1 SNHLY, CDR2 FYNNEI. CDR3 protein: CASSGAGGQATQYF. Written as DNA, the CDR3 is TGTGCCAGCAGTGGGGCGGGGGGTCAGGCAACCCAGTACTTC.

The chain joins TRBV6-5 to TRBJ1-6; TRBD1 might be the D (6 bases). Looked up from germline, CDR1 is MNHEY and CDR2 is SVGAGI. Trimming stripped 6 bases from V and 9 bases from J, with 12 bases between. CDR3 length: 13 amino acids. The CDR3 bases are TGTGCCAGCAGGGGGGGGACAATTTCACCCCTCCACTTT. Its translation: CASRGGTISPLHF.

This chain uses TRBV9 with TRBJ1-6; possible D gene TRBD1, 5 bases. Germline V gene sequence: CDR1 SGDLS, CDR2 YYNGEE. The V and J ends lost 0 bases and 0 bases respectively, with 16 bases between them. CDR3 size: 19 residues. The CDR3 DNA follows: TGTGCCAGCAGCGTAGGGTTCGGCAGGGCGAGCTCCTATAATTCACCCCTCCACTTT. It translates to CASSVGFGRASSYNSPLHF.

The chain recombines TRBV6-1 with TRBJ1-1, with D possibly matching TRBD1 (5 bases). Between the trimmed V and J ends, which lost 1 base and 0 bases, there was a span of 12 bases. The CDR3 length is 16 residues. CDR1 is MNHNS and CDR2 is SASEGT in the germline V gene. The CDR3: CASSEGGFHMNTEAFF. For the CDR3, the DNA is TGTGCCAGCAGTGAAGGGGGCTTTCACATGAACACTGAAGCTTTCTTT.

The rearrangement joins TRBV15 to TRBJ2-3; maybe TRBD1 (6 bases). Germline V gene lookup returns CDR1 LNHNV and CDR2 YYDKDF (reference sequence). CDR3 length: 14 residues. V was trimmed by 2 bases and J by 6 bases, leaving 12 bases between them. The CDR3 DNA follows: TGTGCCACCAGCAGACAACAGGGTAGGGATACGCAGTATTTT. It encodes CATSRQQGRDTQYF.

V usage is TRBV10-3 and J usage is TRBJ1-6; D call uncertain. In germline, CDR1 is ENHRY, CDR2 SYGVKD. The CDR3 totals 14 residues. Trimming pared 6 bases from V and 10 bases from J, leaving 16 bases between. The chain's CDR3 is CAISERGRESPLHF. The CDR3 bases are TGTGCCATCAGCGAACGGGGAAGAGAATCACCCCTCCACTTT.

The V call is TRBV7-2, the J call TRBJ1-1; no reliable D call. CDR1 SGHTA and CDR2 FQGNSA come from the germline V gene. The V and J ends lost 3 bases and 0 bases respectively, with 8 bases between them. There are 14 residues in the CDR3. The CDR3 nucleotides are TGTGCCAGCAGCTTTACACACATGAACACTGAAGCTTTCTTT. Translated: CASSFTHMNTEAFF.

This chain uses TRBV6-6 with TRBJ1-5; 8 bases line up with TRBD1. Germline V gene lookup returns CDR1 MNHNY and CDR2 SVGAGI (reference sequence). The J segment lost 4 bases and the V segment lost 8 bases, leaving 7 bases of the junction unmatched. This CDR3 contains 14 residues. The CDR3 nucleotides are TGTGCCAGCGCCGGACAGGGCCGGAATCAGCCCCAGCATTTT. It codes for CASAGQGRNQPQHF.

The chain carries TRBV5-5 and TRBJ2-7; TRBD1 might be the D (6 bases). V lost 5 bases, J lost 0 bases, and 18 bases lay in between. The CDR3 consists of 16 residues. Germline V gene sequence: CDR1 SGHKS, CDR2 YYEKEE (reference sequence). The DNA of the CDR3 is TGTGCCAGCAGGAGAACCGGGACACCGAGCTCCTACGAGCAGTACTTC. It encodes CASRRTGTPSSYEQYF.

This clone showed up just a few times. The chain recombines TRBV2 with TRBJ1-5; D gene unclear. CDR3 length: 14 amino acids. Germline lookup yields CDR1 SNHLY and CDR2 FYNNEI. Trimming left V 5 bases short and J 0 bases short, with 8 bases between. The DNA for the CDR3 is TGTGCCAGCAGTCCAGGATTTAGCAATCAGCCCCAGCATTTT. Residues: CASSPGFSNQPQHF. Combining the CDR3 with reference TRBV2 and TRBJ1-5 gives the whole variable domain EPEVTQTPSHQVTQMGQEVILRCVPISNHLYFYWYRQILGQKVEFLVSFYNNEISEKSEIFDDQFSVERPDGSNFTLKIRSTKLEDSAMYFCASSPGFSNQPQHFGDGTRLSIL.

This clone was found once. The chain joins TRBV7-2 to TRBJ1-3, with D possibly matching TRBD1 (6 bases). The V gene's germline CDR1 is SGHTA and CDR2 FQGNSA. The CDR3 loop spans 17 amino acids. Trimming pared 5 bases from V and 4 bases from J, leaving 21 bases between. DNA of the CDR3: TGTGCCAGCAGCCCTACCCCGGGGGGGGCCGGGGGAAACACCATATATTTT. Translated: CASSPTPGGAGGNTIYF.

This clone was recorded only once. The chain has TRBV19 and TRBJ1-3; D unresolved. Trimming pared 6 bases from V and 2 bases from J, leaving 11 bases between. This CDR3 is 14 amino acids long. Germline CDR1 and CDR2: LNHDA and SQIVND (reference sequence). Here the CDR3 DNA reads TGTGCCAGTAGGCTACAGACGCCTGGAAACACCATATATTTT. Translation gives CASRLQTPGNTIYF.

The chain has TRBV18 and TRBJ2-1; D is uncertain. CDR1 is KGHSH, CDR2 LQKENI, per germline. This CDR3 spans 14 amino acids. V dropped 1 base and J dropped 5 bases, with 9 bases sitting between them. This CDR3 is CASSPQNRDNEQFF. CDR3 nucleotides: TGTGCCAGCTCACCACAAAACAGAGACAATGAGCAGTTCTTC. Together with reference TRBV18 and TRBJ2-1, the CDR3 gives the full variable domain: NAGVMQNPRHLVRRRGQEARLRCSPMKGHSHVYWYRQLPEEGLKFMVYLQKENIIDESGMPKERFSAEFPKEGPSILRIQQVVRGDSAAYFCASSPQNRDNEQFFGPGTRLTVL.